Listed below are T cell receptor beta chains from one sample, sequenced in a study of spatial heterogeneity in lung cancer. Using its own MiXCR run on the 5' RACE reads, TCRdb lists one record per CDR3 protein. The table has some 100,000 distinct CDR3 sequences, roughly 10% seen once. Specimen: PBMCs, collected at surgery. Receptor source: a male donor with early-stage non-small cell lung cancer. CDR3s include the opening cysteine and the closing phenylalanine or tryptophan. D genes are given only for firm matches. Some rows mark clone size as missing; the rest say once, few, many or name a class of expanded clone.

j_call: TRBJ2-7; d_call: TRBD1; clone_size: many; v_call: TRBV7-2; cdr3_aa: CASSRGTGGSYEQYF; cdr3_nt: TGTGCCAGCAGCCGCGGGACAGGGGGCAGCTACGAGCAGTACTTC
j_call: TRBJ1-5; d_call: TRBD1; clone_size: -; v_call: TRBV24-1; cdr3_aa: CATSDSGTGLPINQPQHF; cdr3_nt: TGTGCCACCAGTGATTCCGGGACAGGGCTCCCCATCAATCAGCCCCAGCATTTT
j_call: TRBJ2-7; d_call: -; clone_size: -; v_call: TRBV29-1; cdr3_aa: CSVSWAEKQYF; cdr3_nt: TGCAGCGTGTCCTGGGCCGAGAAGCAGTACTTC
j_call: TRBJ2-1; d_call: TRBD2; clone_size: many; v_call: TRBV5-1; cdr3_aa: CASSFGTSSGEQFF; cdr3_nt: TGCGCCAGCAGCTTCGGGACTAGTTCGGGTGAGCAGTTCTTC
j_call: TRBJ1-6; d_call: TRBD1; clone_size: many; v_call: TRBV6-6; cdr3_aa: CASRRTGKGSPLHF; cdr3_nt: TGTGCCAGCAGGCGGACAGGGAAGGGTTCACCCCTCCACTTT
j_call: TRBJ2-3; d_call: -; clone_size: many; v_call: TRBV9; cdr3_aa: CASSARDLYTDTQYF; cdr3_nt: TGTGCCAGCAGCGCCCGGGATCTATACACAGATACGCAGTATTTT
j_call: TRBJ1-6; d_call: TRBD1; clone_size: few; v_call: TRBV25-1; cdr3_aa: CASSEHRGSGSPLHF; cdr3_nt: TGTGCCAGCAGTGAGCACAGGGGATCTGGGTCACCCCTCCACTTT
j_call: TRBJ1-5; d_call: -; clone_size: many; v_call: TRBV2; cdr3_aa: CASSQAHSNQPQHF; cdr3_nt: TGTGCCAGCAGTCAGGCGCATAGCAATCAGCCCCAGCATTTT
j_call: TRBJ2-1; d_call: -; clone_size: -; v_call: TRBV7-2; cdr3_aa: CASSFVGDRLNEQFF; cdr3_nt: TGTGCCAGCAGCTTCGTCGGGGATCGCCTGAATGAGCAGTTCTTC
j_call: TRBJ1-1; d_call: -; clone_size: many; v_call: TRBV2; cdr3_aa: CASSGGGLNTEAFF; cdr3_nt: TGTGCCAGCAGTGGGGGCGGTCTGAACACTGAAGCTTTCTTT
j_call: TRBJ1-2; d_call: -; clone_size: few; v_call: TRBV20-1; cdr3_aa: CSAAPDSTNYGYTF; cdr3_nt: TGCAGTGCTGCCCCCGACAGTACTAACTATGGCTACACCTTC
j_call: TRBJ1-5; d_call: -; clone_size: many; v_call: TRBV5-1; cdr3_aa: CASSLGDGNQPQHF; cdr3_nt: TGCGCCAGCAGCTTGGGGGATGGCAATCAGCCCCAGCATTTT
j_call: TRBJ1-2; d_call: -; clone_size: many; v_call: TRBV27; cdr3_aa: CASSLTGRGYTF; cdr3_nt: TGTGCCAGCAGTTTAACAGGGAGAGGCTACACCTTC
j_call: TRBJ2-5; d_call: -; clone_size: many; v_call: TRBV2; cdr3_aa: CASSSYRAVQETQYF; cdr3_nt: TGTGCCAGCAGTTCCTATAGGGCCGTACAAGAGACCCAGTACTTC
j_call: TRBJ2-5; d_call: -; clone_size: few; v_call: TRBV29-1; cdr3_aa: CSVVPLRGRETQYF; cdr3_nt: TGCAGCGTTGTCCCTCTGAGGGGAAGAGAGACCCAGTACTTC
j_call: TRBJ2-1; d_call: -; clone_size: many; v_call: TRBV24-1; cdr3_aa: CATSASGPLLMNEQFF; cdr3_nt: TGTGCCACCAGTGCGAGCGGACCCCTCCTAATGAATGAGCAGTTCTTC
j_call: TRBJ1-5; d_call: -; clone_size: many; v_call: TRBV30; cdr3_aa: CAWSGGSSNQPQHF; cdr3_nt: TGTGCCTGGAGTGGGGGCAGTAGCAATCAGCCCCAGCATTTT
j_call: TRBJ1-1; d_call: -; clone_size: many; v_call: TRBV18; cdr3_aa: CASSQRRQQHTEAFF; cdr3_nt: TGTGCCAGCTCACAACGCCGTCAGCAGCACACTGAAGCTTTCTTT
j_call: TRBJ1-1; d_call: -; clone_size: few; v_call: TRBV5-1; cdr3_aa: CASSNGVNTEAFF; cdr3_nt: TGCGCCAGCTCCAACGGGGTCAACACTGAAGCTTTCTTT
j_call: TRBJ1-5; d_call: TRBD1; clone_size: many; v_call: TRBV25-1; cdr3_aa: CASSEGTGGNQPQHF; cdr3_nt: TGTGCCAGCAGTGAAGGGACAGGGGGCAATCAGCCCCAGCATTTT
j_call: TRBJ1-5; d_call: -; clone_size: -; v_call: TRBV24-1; cdr3_aa: CATSDLTIWRNQPQHF; cdr3_nt: TGTGCCACCAGTGATTTGACGATATGGCGCAATCAGCCCCAGCATTTT
j_call: TRBJ2-7; d_call: TRBD1; clone_size: -; v_call: TRBV20-1; cdr3_aa: CSARDRDRGMYEQYF; cdr3_nt: TGCAGTGCTAGAGATCGGGACAGGGGCATGTACGAGCAGTACTTC
j_call: TRBJ2-7; d_call: TRBD2; clone_size: many; v_call: TRBV18; cdr3_aa: CASSLASGVPYEQYF; cdr3_nt: TGTGCCAGCTCACTCGCTAGCGGGGTCCCCTACGAGCAGTACTTC
j_call: TRBJ2-4; d_call: -; clone_size: many; v_call: TRBV12-3/TRBV12-4; cdr3_aa: CASSAGDLAKNIQYF; cdr3_nt: TGTGCCAGCAGCGCCGGGGACCTAGCCAAAAACATTCAGTACTTC
j_call: TRBJ2-5; d_call: TRBD2; clone_size: many; v_call: TRBV4-1; cdr3_aa: CASSRSGTSVGETQYF; cdr3_nt: TGCGCCAGCAGCCGATCCGGGACTAGCGTGGGGGAGACCCAGTACTTC
j_call: TRBJ2-7; d_call: TRBD1; clone_size: many; v_call: TRBV6-1; cdr3_aa: CASRGQGPASSYEQYF; cdr3_nt: TGTGCCAGCAGGGGACAGGGGCCAGCCTCCTCCTACGAGCAGTACTTC
j_call: TRBJ2-2; d_call: TRBD2; clone_size: few; v_call: TRBV3-1; cdr3_aa: CASTSGTGELFF; cdr3_nt: TGTGCCAGTACTAGCGGGACCGGGGAGCTGTTTTTT
j_call: TRBJ1-6; d_call: -; clone_size: -; v_call: TRBV7-2; cdr3_aa: CASSFAAVENSPLHF; cdr3_nt: TGTGCCAGCAGCTTCGCGGCAGTAGAAAATTCACCCCTCCACTTT
j_call: TRBJ1-1; d_call: -; clone_size: many; v_call: TRBV3-1; cdr3_aa: CASSAGTGNTEAFF; cdr3_nt: TGTGCCAGCAGCGCAGGGACCGGGAACACTGAAGCTTTCTTT
j_call: TRBJ2-1; d_call: -; clone_size: few; v_call: TRBV10-2; cdr3_aa: CASSDPDSFSYNEQFF; cdr3_nt: TGCGCCAGCAGTGACCCGGACTCCTTTTCCTACAATGAGCAGTTCTTC
j_call: TRBJ2-5; d_call: -; clone_size: many; v_call: TRBV29-1; cdr3_aa: CSVDGAETQYF; cdr3_nt: TGCAGCGTTGATGGGGCCGAGACCCAGTACTTC
j_call: TRBJ1-1; d_call: -; clone_size: -; v_call: TRBV9; cdr3_aa: CASSAGPQGTEAFF; cdr3_nt: TGTGCCAGCAGCGCGGGTCCTCAGGGGACTGAAGCTTTCTTT
j_call: TRBJ2-7; d_call: -; clone_size: many; v_call: TRBV28; cdr3_aa: CASSVAYEQYF; cdr3_nt: TGTGCCAGCAGTGTTGCCTACGAGCAGTACTTC
j_call: TRBJ2-2; d_call: TRBD2; clone_size: many; v_call: TRBV9; cdr3_aa: CASSVTRTSGNTGELFF; cdr3_nt: TGTGCCAGCAGCGTAACCCGGACTAGCGGGAACACCGGGGAGCTGTTTTTT
j_call: TRBJ2-7; d_call: -; clone_size: -; v_call: TRBV3-1; cdr3_aa: CASSQDVNGYEQYF; cdr3_nt: TGTGCCAGCAGCCAAGATGTGAATGGGTACGAGCAGTACTTC
j_call: TRBJ1-2; d_call: -; clone_size: -; v_call: TRBV20-1; cdr3_aa: CSAVPDGYTF; cdr3_nt: TGCAGTGCTGTACCGGATGGCTACACCTTC
j_call: TRBJ1-5; d_call: -; clone_size: -; v_call: TRBV12-3/TRBV12-4; cdr3_aa: CASSHSGYRGNQPQHF; cdr3_nt: TGTGCCAGCAGCCACTCGGGGTACAGGGGCAATCAGCCCCAGCATTTT
j_call: TRBJ2-7; d_call: -; clone_size: -; v_call: TRBV4-2; cdr3_aa: CASSQDLMSSYEQYF; cdr3_nt: TGTGCCAGCAGCCAAGACTTAATGAGCTCCTACGAGCAGTACTTC
j_call: TRBJ1-1; d_call: -; clone_size: many; v_call: TRBV5-1; cdr3_aa: CASSWGSLSTEAFF; cdr3_nt: TGCGCCAGCAGCTGGGGATCTTTGTCCACTGAAGCTTTCTTT
j_call: TRBJ2-7; d_call: TRBD1; clone_size: few; v_call: TRBV6-2/TRBV6-3; cdr3_aa: CASIPDRGTYEQYF; cdr3_nt: TGTGCCAGCATTCCGGACAGGGGAACCTACGAGCAGTACTTC
j_call: TRBJ2-3; d_call: -; clone_size: -; v_call: TRBV6-2/TRBV6-3; cdr3_aa: CASRSRWTDTQYF; cdr3_nt: TGTGCCAGCAGATCCCGGTGGACAGATACGCAGTATTTT
j_call: TRBJ1-2; d_call: -; clone_size: many; v_call: TRBV5-5; cdr3_aa: CASSSQLNYGYTF; cdr3_nt: TGTGCCAGCAGCTCACAGCTAAACTATGGCTACACCTTC
j_call: TRBJ2-3; d_call: TRBD1; clone_size: -; v_call: TRBV20-1; cdr3_aa: CSASGGWSSTDTQYF; cdr3_nt: TGCAGTGCGTCAGGGGGCTGGAGTAGCACAGATACGCAGTATTTT
j_call: TRBJ2-7; d_call: TRBD2; clone_size: few; v_call: TRBV5-5; cdr3_aa: CASSPDRGTSGTYEQYF; cdr3_nt: TGTGCCAGCAGCCCTGACCGCGGCACTAGCGGGACCTACGAGCAGTACTTC
j_call: TRBJ2-5; d_call: -; clone_size: few; v_call: TRBV5-6; cdr3_aa: CASSLNPYQETQYF; cdr3_nt: TGTGCCAGCAGCTTGAACCCGTACCAAGAGACCCAGTACTTC
j_call: TRBJ2-1; d_call: TRBD2; clone_size: -; v_call: TRBV6-5; cdr3_aa: CASSYSSGRPYNEQFF; cdr3_nt: TGTGCCAGCAGTTACTCGAGCGGGAGACCCTACAATGAGCAGTTCTTC
j_call: TRBJ2-7; d_call: TRBD2; clone_size: many; v_call: TRBV5-1; cdr3_aa: CASSFLLAGREQYF; cdr3_nt: TGCGCCAGCAGCTTTTTGCTAGCGGGACGAGAGCAGTACTTC
j_call: TRBJ2-3; d_call: -; clone_size: many; v_call: TRBV14; cdr3_aa: CASSQDKRGPSTDTQYF; cdr3_nt: TGTGCCAGCAGCCAAGATAAAAGGGGCCCCAGCACAGATACGCAGTATTTT